The following is a T cell receptor (beta chain) sequence with its context. This clonotype was seen ten or more times. Its antigen remains unidentified. Base qualities are missing; no much larger clone stands one base away. This sample is part of a study of blood T cells in healthy people across ages (dated by TCRdb to between 2014 and 2017). Background on the whole study: Template switching captured roughly one uniquely barcoded TCR beta cDNA molecule per two T cells in model experiments. The study measured age-related changes in TCR beta repertoire diversity using deep sequencing normalized with unique cDNA molecular identifiers. The donors were split into four age groups: young (average around 17 years), middle-aged (around 40), aged (approximately 60) and long-lived (roughly 88). To avoid experimental bias, donors of different ages were distributed randomly across sequencing lanes. The study analyzed two additional independent replicas of 1 million unique cDNA reads from the same blood draw for two donors, one aged 18 to 29 and one aged 80 or older. The paper's findings and limits, for the study overall: Donor CMV infection status was unknown, potentially confounding age-related changes in expanded clonotypes. Observed TCR beta diversity per million T cells fell roughly linearly with age, and a significant reduction was already apparent by age around 40. Conclusive comparison of naive and antigen-experienced compartments was prevented by the profiling of bulk unsorted PBMCs. Observed TCR beta diversity correlated strongly with the percentage of naive T cells measured by flow cytometry. Estimates of total diversity based on one million sequenced T cells were regarded as lower bounds and as underestimates. The long-lived group showed more naive CD4+ T cells, fewer expanded clones and increased TCR diversity than the aged group, suggesting age selection.

Trimming costs V 1 base and J 3 bases, and their ends lie 16 bases apart. Sequences MGHRA (CDR1) and YSYEKL (CDR2) are obtained from the germline V gene. The cysteine opens and the phenylalanine closes a CDR3 of 16 amino acids. Kept here is only the CDR3 DNA, which spans 48 bases and is read in frame from base 1. Libraries came from 5' RACE. TCRdb lists the instrument as Illumina HiSeq 2500. A second roughly 6 to 12 cycle PCR used a sample-barcoded 5' primer and a J-beta primer mix. Each TCR beta cDNA molecule received a unique molecular identifier from a template-switch 5' adaptor carrying 12 random nucleotides. At least 2.5 million CDR3-containing paired-end reads were obtained from each sample. All of the RNA was converted into first-strand cDNA using the Mint cDNA synthesis kit, with a TRBC-specific oligonucleotide serving as the primer. Following uracil-DNA glycosylase treatment, a first 18-cycle PCR with universal primers M1SS and BC2_uni_R was performed on all cDNA. Turning to the authors' computational methods: Each sample was normalized by randomly selecting 1 million high-quality reads, each carrying a distinct molecular identifier. Reads with shared molecular identifiers were discarded instead of being binned into consensus sequences. MiTCR, run with a Q25 quality threshold and the strictest error-elimination algorithm, handled CDR3 identification, clonotype clustering and error correction. A nonparametric unseen species model with Euler transformation was used to estimate lower-bound total TCR beta diversity. Clones were called with MiXCR by TCRdb after fastp trimmed the public reads at Q25, and only in-frame beta chains were retained. Rows matching on CDR3 protein sequence are summarized as one entry with the most common DNA and genes. V and J calls and clone size were set by TCRdb, not the authors. This sample lists approximately 1.5 million distinct CDR3 sequences; roughly 32% were detected once. The ten largest clones capture around 10% of the sample.

The donors were roughly 38 Caucasian individuals from Russia, aged roughly 6 to 100 years, who were systemically healthy. About 9.8 milliliters of peripheral blood were drawn from each donor into EDTA-treated Vacutainer tubes. PBMCs were isolated by Ficoll-Paque density-gradient centrifugation, with at least 7 million obtained per sample. Total RNA was extracted from PBMCs with Trizol reagent, with at least 6 micrograms obtained per sample. For every donor, an aliquot of PBMCs went through flow cytometry to measure the percentages of naive CD45RAhigh/CD27high T cells. The chain couples TRBV4-1 to TRBJ2-7, and possibly TRBD1, on 6 matching bases. This receptor was taken from a woman in her twenties or thirties in good health. Material: blood. The bases read TGCGCCAGCAGCCAAGGTTACAGGGAAGGCGTCTACGAGCAGTACTTC. Its translation reads: CASSQGYREGVYEQYF.